This section outlines one T cell receptor beta chain sequence together with its context. Its antigen is currently unknown. These data belong to a study of graft-versus-host responses after intestinal transplantation. With 5 bases clipped from V and 2 bases from J, the junction kept 8 bases outside the gene matches. Germline V gene sequence: CDR1 MNHEY, CDR2 SMNVEV (reference sequence). The CDR3 runs 16 residues. Only in-frame clones appear in the TCRdb table, and some are missing; sequencing was by immunoSEQ multiplex PCR. The sample yields around 96,000 clones, roughly 92% seen once. The chain links TRBV27 to TRBJ2-1, with 8 bases fitting TRBD2. This sequence was found in a human donor who received an intestinal transplant. The sample consisted of unstimulated CD4+ T cells sorted from spleen or lymph node cells, taken before intestinal transplant. CDR3 residues: CASSRTAGEPYNEQFF. The CDR3 DNA follows: TGTGCCAGCAGTCGCACAGCGGGAGAGCCCTACAATGAGCAGTTCTTC.